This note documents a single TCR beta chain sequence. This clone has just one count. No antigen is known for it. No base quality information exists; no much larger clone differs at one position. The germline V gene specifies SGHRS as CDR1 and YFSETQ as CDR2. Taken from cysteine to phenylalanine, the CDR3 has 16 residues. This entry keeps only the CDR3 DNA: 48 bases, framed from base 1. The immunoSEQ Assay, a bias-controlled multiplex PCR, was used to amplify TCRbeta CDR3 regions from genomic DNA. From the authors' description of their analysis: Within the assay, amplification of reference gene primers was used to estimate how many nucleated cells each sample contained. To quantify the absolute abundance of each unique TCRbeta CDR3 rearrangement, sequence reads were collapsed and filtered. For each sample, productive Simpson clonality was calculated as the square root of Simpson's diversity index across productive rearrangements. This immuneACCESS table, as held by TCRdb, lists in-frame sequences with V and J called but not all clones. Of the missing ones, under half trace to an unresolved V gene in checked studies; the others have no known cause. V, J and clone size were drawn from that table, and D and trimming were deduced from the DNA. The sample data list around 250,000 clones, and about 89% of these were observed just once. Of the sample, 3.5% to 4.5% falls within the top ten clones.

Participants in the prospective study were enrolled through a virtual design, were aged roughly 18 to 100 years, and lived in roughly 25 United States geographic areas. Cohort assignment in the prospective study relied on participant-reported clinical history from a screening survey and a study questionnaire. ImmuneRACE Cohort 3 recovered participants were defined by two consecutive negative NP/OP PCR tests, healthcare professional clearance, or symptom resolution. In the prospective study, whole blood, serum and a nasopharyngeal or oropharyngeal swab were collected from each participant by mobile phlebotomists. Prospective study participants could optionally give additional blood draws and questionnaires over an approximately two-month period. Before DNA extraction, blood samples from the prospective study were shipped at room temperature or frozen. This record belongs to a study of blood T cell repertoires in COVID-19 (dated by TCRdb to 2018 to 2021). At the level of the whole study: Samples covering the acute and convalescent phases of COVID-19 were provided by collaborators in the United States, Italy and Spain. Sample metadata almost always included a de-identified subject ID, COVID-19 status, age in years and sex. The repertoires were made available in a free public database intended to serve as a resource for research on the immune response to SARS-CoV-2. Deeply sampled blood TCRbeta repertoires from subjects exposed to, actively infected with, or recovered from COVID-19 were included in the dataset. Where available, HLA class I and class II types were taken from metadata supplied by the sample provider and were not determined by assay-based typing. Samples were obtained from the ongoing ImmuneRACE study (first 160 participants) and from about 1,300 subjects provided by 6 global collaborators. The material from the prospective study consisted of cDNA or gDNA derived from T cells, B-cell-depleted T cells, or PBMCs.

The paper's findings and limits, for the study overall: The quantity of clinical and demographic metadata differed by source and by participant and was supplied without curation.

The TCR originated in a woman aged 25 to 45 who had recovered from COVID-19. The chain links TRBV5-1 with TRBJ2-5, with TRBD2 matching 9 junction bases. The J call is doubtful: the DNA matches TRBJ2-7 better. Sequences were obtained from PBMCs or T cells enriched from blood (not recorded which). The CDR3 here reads CASSSNSGSPSYEQYF. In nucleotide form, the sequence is TGCGCCAGCAGCTCGAATAGCGGGAGCCCTTCCTACGAGCAGTACTTC.